Listed below are T cell receptor beta chains from one sample, sequenced in a study of T cell repertoires in cytomegalovirus infection. TCRdb ran MiXCR on the reads and lists one entry per CDR3 protein. The repertoire has a few hundred thousand distinct CDR3 sequences, approximately 15% of them found once; the top ten carry about 8.7%. Material: PBMCs. The receptors shown here come from a human donor in good health (CMV status not recorded). Some clones in this sample may be carry-over from other donors' samples. Each CDR3 is given with its conserved first and last residue. Fields, in order: J gene, D gene, V gene, clone size, CDR3 DNA, CDR3 protein. D genes are given only for firm matches. Size tells how often a clone was seen (once, few, many) or the class of an expanded clone, and some rows leave it out.

>TRBJ1-4|TRBD1|TRBV29-1|.
TGCAGCGCCGGGACAGTTAATGAAAAACTGTTTTTT
CSAGTVNEKLFF
>TRBJ1-1|.|TRBV6-2/TRBV6-3|.
TGTGCCAGCAGTTACCCGACATCGATAAACACTGAAGCTTTCTTT
CASSYPTSINTEAFF
>TRBJ1-6|TRBD1|TRBV6-5|.
TGTGCCAGCAGTTACGAAGCAGGGGGGTATTCACCCCTCCACTTT
CASSYEAGGYSPLHF
>TRBJ2-1|.|TRBV7-8|many
TGTGCCAGCAGATCCGCCTCCGGTCGGGCCTTATACTACAATGAGCAGTTCTTC
CASRSASGRALYYNEQFF
>TRBJ2-1|.|TRBV7-2|many
TGTGCCAGCCTCCGGGGAGCGGCATCCTACAATGAGCAGTTCTTC
CASLRGAASYNEQFF
>TRBJ1-1|TRBD1|TRBV7-9|many
TGTGCCAGCAGCGGACAGGCTAACACTGAAGCTTTCTTT
CASSGQANTEAFF
>TRBJ2-1|.|TRBV18|.
TGTGCCAGCTCACCCCAGACAGCCTCCTACAATGAGCAGTTCTTC
CASSPQTASYNEQFF
>TRBJ2-3|.|TRBV29-1|many
TGCAGCGTTTTGACAGCTAACACAGATACGCAGTATTTT
CSVLTANTDTQYF
>TRBJ2-1|TRBD2|TRBV18|.
TGTGCCAGCTCACCAAGTGCCATGGCTAGCGGGAGTATGGCGTACAATGAGCAGTTCTTC
CASSPSAMASGSMAYNEQFF
>TRBJ1-3|TRBD1|TRBV6-1|.
TGTGCCAGCGGTGAAACAGGGGCTGGAAACACCATATATTTT
CASGETGAGNTIYF
>TRBJ1-6|.|TRBV7-9|many
TGTGCCAGCAGCTTAGGTGATTTGGGGTACAATTCACCCCTCCACTTT
CASSLGDLGYNSPLHF
>TRBJ2-7|.|TRBV10-3|many
TGTGCCATCAGTGACGTCGGCTACGAGCAGTACTTC
CAISDVGYEQYF
>TRBJ2-7|.|TRBV6-2/TRBV6-3|many
TGTGCCAGCAGTTATCCTTTCGTGAACCCCTACGAGCAGTACTTC
CASSYPFVNPYEQYF
>TRBJ2-3|TRBD1|TRBV4-1|few
TGCGCCAGCAGCCGATTTCCGGGACAGTATACAGATACGCAGTATTTT
CASSRFPGQYTDTQYF
>TRBJ2-3|.|TRBV27|once
TGTGCCAGCAGTTACGGGAGAGAAGGCGGTACGCAGTATTTT
CASSYGREGGTQYF
>TRBJ1-6|.|TRBV27|.
TGTGCCAGCAGTTTTGTCAGGGTGGGGTCACCCCTCCACTTT
CASSFVRVGSPLHF
>TRBJ1-1|.|TRBV6-2/TRBV6-3|many
TGTGCCAGCAGTTACAACGGGGGGAACACTGAAGCTTTCTTT
CASSYNGGNTEAFF
>TRBJ2-3|.|TRBV6-1|few
TGTGCCAGCAGTCCAAACCGGGTTTCGCTTCAAGATACGCAGTATTTT
CASSPNRVSLQDTQYF
>TRBJ2-7|.|TRBV7-2|many
TGTGCCAGCAGCTTAGACTGGAGGGGTTCCTACGAGCAGTACTTC
CASSLDWRGSYEQYF
>TRBJ1-1|.|TRBV7-3|.
TGTGCCAGCAGCGATTCAGGGGTCTGGAACACTGAAGCTTTCTTT
CASSDSGVWNTEAFF
>TRBJ1-5|.|TRBV9|few
TGTGCCAGCAGCGTAGTGATACGGGAGCCCCAGCATTTT
CASSVVIREPQHF
>TRBJ2-6|.|TRBV6-2/TRBV6-3|.
TGTGCCAGCGGCAGGGGTTCTGGTGGGGCCAACGTCCTGACTTTC
CASGRGSGGANVLTF
>TRBJ1-2|.|TRBV4-1|many
TGCGCCAGCAGCCAACAACCCGCCGGGCAGGGAAACTATGGCTACACCTTC
CASSQQPAGQGNYGYTF
>TRBJ1-2|.|TRBV12-3/TRBV12-4|.
TGTGCCAGCAGTTTAGCCGGACAGACTAACTATGGCTACACCTTC
CASSLAGQTNYGYTF
>TRBJ2-1|.|TRBV6-6|few
TGTGCCAGCAGTTACTCTGAGGATGAGCAGTTCTTC
CASSYSEDEQFF
>TRBJ1-2|.|TRBV7-3|few
TGTGCCAGCAGCTTAAACAGGGTTCCCTATGGCTACACCTTC
CASSLNRVPYGYTF
>TRBJ2-7|TRBD2|TRBV20-1|.
TGCAGTGCAATAGCGGGGGGGGCTTACGAGCAGTACTTC
CSAIAGGAYEQYF
>TRBJ1-1|.|TRBV5-6|few
TGTGCCAGCAGCAGTGGACGGGCTGAAGGAACTGAAGCTTTCTTT
CASSSGRAEGTEAFF
>TRBJ2-2|TRBD1|TRBV20-1|few
TGCAGTGCTCGACTCCCGGGACAGGGGGCAAAAGGGGAGCTGTTTTTT
CSARLPGQGAKGELFF
>TRBJ2-5|TRBD2|TRBV28|.
TGTGCCAGCAGTTTATGGGGACTACAAGAGACCCAGTACTTC
CASSLWGLQETQYF
>TRBJ2-5|TRBD2|TRBV6-2/TRBV6-3|.
TGTGCCAGCAGTTACCTCGGACTAGCGGCCTTCAAGGAGACCCAGTACTTC
CASSYLGLAAFKETQYF
>TRBJ1-5|.|TRBV2|.
TGTGCCAGCGGCCTAAGACATTTTAGCAATCAGCCCCAGCATTTT
CASGLRHFSNQPQHF
>TRBJ1-3|.|TRBV12-3/TRBV12-4|many
TGTGCCAGCAGACGTATGACGGATTCTGGAAACACCATATATTTT
CASRRMTDSGNTIYF
>TRBJ2-3|.|TRBV7-2|many
TGTGCCAGCGGGCCCCCCGCAGATACGCAGTATTTT
CASGPPADTQYF
>TRBJ1-2|.|TRBV7-9|.
TGTGCCAGCAGCGAACCGAGTGGGTATGGCTACACCTTC
CASSEPSGYGYTF
>TRBJ2-7|TRBD2|TRBV18|once
TGTGCCAGCTCACCAGATACGGGGGGCTACGAGCAGTACTTC
CASSPDTGGYEQYF
>TRBJ2-3|TRBD2|TRBV2|.
TGTGCCAGCGGTTGGACTAGCAGGGGAGATACGCAGTATTTT
CASGWTSRGDTQYF
>TRBJ2-1|.|TRBV24-1|.
TGTGCCATCCCTTGGGCGGTCCTTGAGCAGTTCTTC
CAIPWAVLEQFF
>TRBJ2-1|TRBD2|TRBV4-1|many
TGCGCCAGCAGCCAACCGGGACTAGCGGACAATGAGCAGTTCTTC
CASSQPGLADNEQFF
>TRBJ2-5|.|TRBV7-2|many
TGTGCCAGCAGCTTACCTAGCGACGAGACCCAGTACTTC
CASSLPSDETQYF
>TRBJ2-5|TRBD2|TRBV5-1|.
TGCGCCAGCAGCCCGGGACTAGCGGGACCCGGGGAGACCCAGTACTTC
CASSPGLAGPGETQYF
>TRBJ2-4|.|TRBV5-6|few
TGTGCCAGCAGCCCTAAAAAGGTAGCCAAAAACATTCAGTACTTC
CASSPKKVAKNIQYF
>TRBJ2-7|TRBD2|TRBV12-3/TRBV12-4|many
TGTGCCAGCAGCCGAACTAGCGGGAAGAACGAGCAGTACTTC
CASSRTSGKNEQYF
>TRBJ2-1|.|TRBV4-3|.
TGCGCCAGCATTCGGCGGGGGCGGGATGAGCAGTTCTTC
CASIRRGRDEQFF
>TRBJ2-1|.|TRBV19|.
TGTGCCAGTAGTATGGTGTACAGTAACAATGAGCAGTTCTTC
CASSMVYSNNEQFF
>TRBJ2-6|TRBD1|TRBV7-3|many
TGTGCCAGCAGCTCCACAGGGGGCCTGGCTGGGGCCAACGTCCTGACTTTC
CASSSTGGLAGANVLTF
>TRBJ2-7|.|TRBV7-9|many
TGTGCCAGCAGCTCCTCTGGGGGGCGTATCGACGAGCAGTACTTC
CASSSSGGRIDEQYF
>TRBJ1-1|.|TRBV7-9|.
TGTGCCAGCAGCTTCGGCAGCCGAGCGAACACTGAAGCTTTCTTT
CASSFGSRANTEAFF
>TRBJ2-1|.|TRBV19|many
TGTGCCAGTAGTATCCTAGAGGGGTTGAATGAGCAGTTCTTC
CASSILEGLNEQFF
>TRBJ2-7|TRBD1|TRBV7-9|many
TGTGCCAGCAGTTCCGGGACAGGGACCTACGAGCAGTACTTC
CASSSGTGTYEQYF
>TRBJ2-3|TRBD1|TRBV19|few
TGTGCCAGTAGCACAGACAGGGCTGATACGCAGTATTTT
CASSTDRADTQYF
>TRBJ2-3|.|TRBV11-2|.
TGTGCCAGCAGCTTTTCGTCGGGAGTGGTAGATACGCAGTATTTT
CASSFSSGVVDTQYF
>TRBJ1-5|TRBD1|TRBV5-5|.
TGTGCCAGCAGCCCAGCCGGGACAGGGGGAAAGCATTTT
CASSPAGTGGKHF
>TRBJ2-1|TRBD2|TRBV5-1|.
TGCGCCAGCAGCTGGGGGTTACTAGCGGGAGGAAACAATGAGCAGTTCTTC
CASSWGLLAGGNNEQFF